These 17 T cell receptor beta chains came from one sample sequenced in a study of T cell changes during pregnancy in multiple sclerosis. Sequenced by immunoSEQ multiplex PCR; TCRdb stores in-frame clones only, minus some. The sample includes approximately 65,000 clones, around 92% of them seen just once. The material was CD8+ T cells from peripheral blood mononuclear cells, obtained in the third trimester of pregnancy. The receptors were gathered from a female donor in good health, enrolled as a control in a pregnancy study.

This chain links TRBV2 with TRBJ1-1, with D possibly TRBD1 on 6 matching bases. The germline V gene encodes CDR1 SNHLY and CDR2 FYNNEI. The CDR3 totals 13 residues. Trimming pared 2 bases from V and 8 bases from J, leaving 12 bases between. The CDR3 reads CASSEWGPGEAFF. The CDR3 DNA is TGTGCCAGCAGTGAATGGGGGCCTGGGGAAGCTTTCTTT.

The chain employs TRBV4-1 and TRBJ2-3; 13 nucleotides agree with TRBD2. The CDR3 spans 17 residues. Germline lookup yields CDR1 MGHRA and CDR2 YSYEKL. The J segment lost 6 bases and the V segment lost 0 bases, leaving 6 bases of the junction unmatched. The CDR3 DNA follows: TGCGCCAGCAGCCAAGACCAGACTAGCGGGGGGTTTGATACGCAGTATTTT. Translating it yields CASSQDQTSGGFDTQYF.

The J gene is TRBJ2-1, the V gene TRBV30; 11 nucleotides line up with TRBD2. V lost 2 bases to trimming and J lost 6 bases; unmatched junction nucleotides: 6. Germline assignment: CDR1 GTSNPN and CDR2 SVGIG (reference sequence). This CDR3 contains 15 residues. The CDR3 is CAWSTLAGGPNEQFF. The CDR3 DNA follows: TGTGCCTGGAGTACCCTAGCGGGGGGCCCCAATGAGCAGTTCTTC.

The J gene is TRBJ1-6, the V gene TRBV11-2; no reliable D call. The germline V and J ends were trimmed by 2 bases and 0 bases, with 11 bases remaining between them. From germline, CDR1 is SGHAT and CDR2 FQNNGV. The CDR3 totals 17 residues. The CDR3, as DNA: TGTGCCAGCAGCTTATCCCCACTTAGCTCCTATAATTCACCCCTCCACTTT. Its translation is CASSLSPLSSYNSPLHF.

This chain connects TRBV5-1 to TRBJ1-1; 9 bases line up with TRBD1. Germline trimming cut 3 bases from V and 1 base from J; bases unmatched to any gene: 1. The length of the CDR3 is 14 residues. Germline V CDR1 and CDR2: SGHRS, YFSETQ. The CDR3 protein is CASSSGQGNTEAFF. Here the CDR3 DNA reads TGCGCCAGCAGCTCGGGACAGGGGAACACTGAAGCTTTCTTT.

The CDR3, as DNA: TGTGCCTGGAGTTTCGCGGGGGGCTATGGCTACACCTTC. It encodes CAWSFAGGYGYTF. V gene TRBV30 combines with J gene TRBJ1-2, with D possibly TRBD1 on 5 matching bases. V gave up 2 bases and J gave up 4 bases, with 11 bases separating them. CDR3 length: 13 amino acids. Germline V gives CDR1 GTSNPN, CDR2 SVGIG (reference sequence).

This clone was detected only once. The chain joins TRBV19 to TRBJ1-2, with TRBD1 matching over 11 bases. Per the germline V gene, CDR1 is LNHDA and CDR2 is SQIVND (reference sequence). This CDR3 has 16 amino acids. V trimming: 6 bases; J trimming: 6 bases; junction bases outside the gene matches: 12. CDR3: CASSPGQGAFGDGYTF. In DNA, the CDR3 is TGTGCCAGTAGCCCCGGACAGGGGGCTTTCGGCGATGGCTACACCTTC.

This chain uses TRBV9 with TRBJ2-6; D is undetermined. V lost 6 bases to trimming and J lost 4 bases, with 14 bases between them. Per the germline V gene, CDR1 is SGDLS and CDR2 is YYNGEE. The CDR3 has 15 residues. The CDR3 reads CASTPGGSGANVLTF. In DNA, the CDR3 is TGTGCCAGCACCCCAGGTGGGTCCGGGGCCAACGTCCTGACTTTC.

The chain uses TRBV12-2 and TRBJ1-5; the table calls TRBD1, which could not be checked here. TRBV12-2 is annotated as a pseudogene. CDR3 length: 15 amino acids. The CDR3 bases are TGTGCAAGTCGCGACGACAGGGGCCGCAATCAGCCCCAGCATTTT. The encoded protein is CASRDDRGRNQPQHF.

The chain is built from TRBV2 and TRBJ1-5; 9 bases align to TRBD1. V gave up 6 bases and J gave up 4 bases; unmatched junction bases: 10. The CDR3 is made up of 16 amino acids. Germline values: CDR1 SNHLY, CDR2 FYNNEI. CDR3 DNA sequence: TGTGCCAGCAGAGAGACCGGGACAGGGTTTAATCAGCCCCAGCATTTT. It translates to CASRETGTGFNQPQHF.

The CDR3 sequence: CASSLPGTEDGKLFF. DNA for the CDR3: TGTGCCAGCAGCCTCCCCGGGACAGAAGATGGAAAACTGTTTTTT. The gene calls are TRBV5-4 and TRBJ1-4; 7 nucleotides align to TRBD1. V shed 4 bases and J 10 bases; nucleotides not matched to a gene: 13. This CDR3 is built from 15 residues. The germline V gene encodes CDR1 SGHNT and CDR2 YYREEE (reference sequence).

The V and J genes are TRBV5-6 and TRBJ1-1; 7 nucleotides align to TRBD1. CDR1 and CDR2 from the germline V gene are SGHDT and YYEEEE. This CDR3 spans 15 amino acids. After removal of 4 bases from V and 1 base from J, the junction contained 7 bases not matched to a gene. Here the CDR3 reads CASSPPGTENTEAFF. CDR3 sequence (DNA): TGTGCCAGCAGCCCTCCCGGGACAGAGAACACTGAAGCTTTCTTT.

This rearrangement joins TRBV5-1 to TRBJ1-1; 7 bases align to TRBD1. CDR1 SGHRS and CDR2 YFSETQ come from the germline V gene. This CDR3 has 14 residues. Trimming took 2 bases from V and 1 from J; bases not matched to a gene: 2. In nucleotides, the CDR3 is TGCGCCAGCAGCTTCCGGGACAGGAACACTGAAGCTTTCTTT. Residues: CASSFRDRNTEAFF.

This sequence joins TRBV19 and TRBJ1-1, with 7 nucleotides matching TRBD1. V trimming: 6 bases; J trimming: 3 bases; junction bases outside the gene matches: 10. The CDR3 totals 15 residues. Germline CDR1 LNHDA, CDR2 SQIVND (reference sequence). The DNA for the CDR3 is TGTGCCAGTAGGCAATCCCGACAGGGTTACACTGAAGCTTTCTTT. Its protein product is CASRQSRQGYTEAFF.

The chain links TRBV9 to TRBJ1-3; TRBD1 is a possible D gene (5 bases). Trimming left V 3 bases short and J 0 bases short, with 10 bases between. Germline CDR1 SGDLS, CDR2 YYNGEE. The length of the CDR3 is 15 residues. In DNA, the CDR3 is TGTGCCAGCAGCGCCTTCGACAGCTCTGGAAACACCATATATTTT. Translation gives CASSAFDSSGNTIYF.

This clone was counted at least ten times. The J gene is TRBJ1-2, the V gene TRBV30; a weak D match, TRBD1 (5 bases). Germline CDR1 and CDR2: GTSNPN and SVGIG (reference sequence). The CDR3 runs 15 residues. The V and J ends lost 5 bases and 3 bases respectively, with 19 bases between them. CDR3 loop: CAWQDFARGYYGYTF. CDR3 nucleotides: TGTGCCTGGCAAGACTTCGCCCGGGGGTACTATGGCTACACCTTC.

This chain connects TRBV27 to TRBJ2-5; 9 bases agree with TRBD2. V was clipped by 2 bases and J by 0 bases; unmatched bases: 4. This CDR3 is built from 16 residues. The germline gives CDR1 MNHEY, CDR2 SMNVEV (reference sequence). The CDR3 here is CASSLGIAGDQETQYF. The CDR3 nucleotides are TGTGCCAGCAGTTTAGGGATAGCGGGGGACCAAGAGACCCAGTACTTC.